This TCR beta chain was sequenced in a study of Ad26.COV2.S vaccination and SARS-CoV-2 variants. Study-level background: Once or twice, 56 days apart, Ad26.COV2.S was delivered intramuscularly.

Indicated treatment: over 15 received Ad26.COV2.S at low or high dose, single or two shots; roughly five received placebo; per-sample allocation not given. Each sample was drawn 63 days after the first injection (of vaccine or placebo). It was Wuhan-strain SARS-CoV-2 spike that the Ad26 vaccine vector expressed. TCRdb keeps only in-frame clones here, not all; method: immunoSEQ multiplex PCR. Of about 420,000 clones in the sample, 88% were seen once. This CDR3 comprises 14 residues. Trimming left V 5 bases short and J 2 bases short, with 12 bases between. CDR1 SGHTA and CDR2 FQGNSA come from the germline V gene. Study-level results: Participants given vaccine showed non-spike TCR breadth similar to that of placebo recipients.

On this clone itself: Antigen unknown.

This chain uses TRBV7-2 with TRBJ1-2, with D perhaps TRBD1 (6 bases). The receptor was isolated from a person between 18 and 59 years old who received the Ad26.COV2.S COVID-19 vaccine or a placebo. Specimen: peripheral blood, collected in a trial of Ad26.COV2.S vaccine versus placebo. CDR3 coding DNA: TGTGCCAGCAGCCCTCAAGGGGGGAACTATGGCTACACCTTC. Encoded protein: CASSPQGGNYGYTF.